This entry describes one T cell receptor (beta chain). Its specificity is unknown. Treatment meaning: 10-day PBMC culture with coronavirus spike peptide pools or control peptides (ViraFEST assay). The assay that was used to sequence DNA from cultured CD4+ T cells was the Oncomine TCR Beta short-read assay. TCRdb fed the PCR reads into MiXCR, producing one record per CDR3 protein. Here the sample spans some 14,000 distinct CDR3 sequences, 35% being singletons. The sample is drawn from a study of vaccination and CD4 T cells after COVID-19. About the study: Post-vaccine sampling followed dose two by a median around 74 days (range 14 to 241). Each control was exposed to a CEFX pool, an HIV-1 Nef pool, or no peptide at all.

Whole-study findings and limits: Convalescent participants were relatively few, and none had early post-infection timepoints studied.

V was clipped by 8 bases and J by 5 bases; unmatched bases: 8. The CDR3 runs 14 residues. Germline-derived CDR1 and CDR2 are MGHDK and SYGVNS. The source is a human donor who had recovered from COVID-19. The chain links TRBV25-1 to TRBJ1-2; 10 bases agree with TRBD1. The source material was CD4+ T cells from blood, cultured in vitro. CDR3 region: CASQRTGGLYGYTF. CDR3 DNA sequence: TGTGCCAGCCAGCGGACAGGGGGACTTTATGGCTACACCTTC.